The next 28 T cell receptor beta chains were all read from a single sample in a study of T cells after yellow fever vaccination. One entry per CDR3 protein results from TCRdb running MiXCR on the 5' RACE reads. The sample lists a few hundred thousand distinct CDR3 sequences, roughly 17% seen once, with 15% to 20% in the top ten. Specimen: PBMCs, collected more than 4 days after the first yellow fever vaccination. The receptor set was obtained from a man between 18 and 29 years old who received the YFV17D yellow fever vaccine.

This clonotype was found a few times. The chain couples TRBV10-3 to TRBJ1-1; no clear D. Trimming pared 3 bases from V and 0 bases from J, leaving 11 bases between. The CDR3 contains 15 residues. Germline CDR1 and CDR2: ENHRY and SYGVKD. The CDR3: CAISDETSMNTEAFF. The CDR3 nucleotides are TGTGCCATCAGTGATGAGACAAGTATGAACACTGAAGCTTTCTTT.

This clonotype showed up just a few times. The chain employs TRBV6-7 and TRBJ1-2; D is perhaps TRBD1 (5 bases). TRBV6-7 is given ORF status, its function remaining uncertain. The CDR3 extends over 13 amino acids. Trimming took off 0 bases at V and 8 bases at J, with 10 bases between the two ends. CDR3 residues: CASSYSGPQGYTF. The CDR3 bases are TGTGCCAGCAGTTACTCGGGACCTCAGGGCTACACCTTC.

V and J are TRBV7-7 and TRBJ2-3; no reliable D call. This CDR3 is 13 amino acids long. Germline V gene data show CDR1 as SSHAT and CDR2 as FNYEAQ (reference sequence). The germline V and J ends were trimmed by 3 bases and 4 bases, with 8 bases remaining between them. The CDR3 is CASSFMGADTQYF. The CDR3, as DNA: TGTGCCAGCAGCTTCATGGGTGCAGATACGCAGTATTTT.

This rearrangement joins TRBV6-2 or TRBV6-3 to TRBJ2-7; D ambiguous. The CDR3 extends over 12 amino acids. Germline CDR1 and CDR2: MNHEY and SVGEGT. Trimming shortened V by 8 bases and J by 3 bases, and 11 bases separated the two germline ends. The CDR3, as DNA: TGTGCCAGCGCTAATAGGATCTACGAGCAGTACTTC. Translation gives CASANRIYEQYF.

The genes are TRBV4-3 and TRBJ1-6; 8 bases agree with TRBD1. This CDR3 has 15 residues. The junction had 6 bases not matched to a gene; V was cut back by 1 base and J by 10 bases. The germline V gene has CDR1 LGHNA and CDR2 YSLEER. CDR3 residues: CASSQATGDRSPLHF. CDR3 in DNA: TGCGCCAGCAGCCAAGCGACAGGGGATCGCTCACCCCTCCACTTT.

There are a few counts of this clonotype. The chain uses TRBV2 and TRBJ2-7; D perhaps matches TRBD1 (5 bases). CDR3 length: 12 amino acids. V was pared by 1 base and J by 6 bases, with 7 bases between. CDR1 is SNHLY, CDR2 FYNNEI, per germline. CDR3 amino acids: CASSEGQPEQYV. CDR3 sequence (DNA): TGTGCCAGCAGTGAAGGACAGCCCGAGCAGTACGTC.

This clonotype was observed a few times. This chain uses TRBV12-3 or TRBV12-4 with TRBJ1-5; D is perhaps TRBD1 (5 bases). This CDR3 is 15 amino acids long. With 7 bases removed from V and 7 bases from J, the gap between germline ends came to 20 bases. The CDR3 DNA follows: TGTGCCAGCACCCCGGACACCCGAGTCGGACAGCCCCAGCATTTT. Translated, it gives CASTPDTRVGQPQHF.

This clonotype was seen more than once but under ten times. J is TRBJ1-2 and V is TRBV5-6, with TRBD1 matching over 8 bases. The ends lost 5 bases at V and 7 bases at J; junction bases unmatched: 4. Per germline, CDR1 SGHDT and CDR2 YYEEEE. This CDR3 has 12 amino acids. The CDR3 DNA follows: TGTGCCAGCAGATTCGGGACAGGTGGCTACACCTTC. As protein: CASRFGTGGYTF. The full variable domain, in which reference TRBV5-6 and TRBJ1-2 provide the parts outside the CDR3, is DAGVTQSPTHLIKTRGQQVTLRCSPKSGHDTVSWYQQALGQGPQFIFQYYEEEERQRGNFPDRFSGHQFPNYSSELNVNALLLGDSALYLCASRFGTGGYTFGSGTRLTVV.

V is TRBV12-3 or TRBV12-4 and J is TRBJ1-5; D may be TRBD1 (6 bases). Trimming took 5 bases from V and 0 from J, leaving 8 bases between them. This CDR3 region has 14 residues. The CDR3 sequence is CASSGTLSNQPQHF. The CDR3 DNA is TGTGCCAGCAGTGGGACACTTAGCAATCAGCCCCAGCATTTT.

This clonotype was detected ten times or more. The chain recombines TRBV6-1 with TRBJ2-2; the D is unclear. CDR1 is MNHNS, CDR2 SASEGT, per germline. The CDR3 length is 13 residues. V gave up 10 bases and J gave up 2 bases, with 11 bases separating them. DNA of the CDR3: TGTGCCACCCAGGCCCTCAACACCGGGGAGCTGTTTTTT. It translates to CATQALNTGELFF.

This clonotype turned up a few times. An end of the junction differs from the germline gene, which may be a read error. This sequence joins TRBV18 and TRBJ1-2; perhaps TRBD1 as D (6 bases). The germline gives CDR1 KGHSH, CDR2 LQKENI. The CDR3 covers 15 residues. DNA for the CDR3: TGTGCCAGCTCTCCACCACATGGGGGCCAGGATGGCTACACCTTC. This gives the protein CASSPPHGGQDGYTF.

The chain uses TRBV15 and TRBJ1-5; perhaps TRBD1 as D (5 bases). Trimming stripped 0 bases from V and 8 bases from J, with 14 bases between. The CDR3 has 15 residues. Germline lookup yields CDR1 LNHNV and CDR2 YYDKDF (reference sequence). CDR3 sequence: CATSREGAAWEPQHF. DNA for the CDR3: TGTGCCACCAGCAGAGAAGGGGCCGCGTGGGAGCCCCAGCATTTT. The full variable domain, rest sourced from reference TRBV15 and TRBJ1-5, is DAMVIQNPRYQVTQFGKPVTLSCSQTLNHNVMYWYQQKSSQAPKLLFHYYDKDFNNEADTPDNFQSRRPNTSFCFLDIRSPGLGDTAMYLCATSREGAAWEPQHFGDGTRLSIL.

This clonotype was seen many times. The rearrangement links TRBV27 to TRBJ1-1; D may be TRBD1 (6 bases). This CDR3 has 14 residues. V gave up 7 bases and J gave up 5 bases, with 17 bases separating them. Germline CDR1 and CDR2: MNHEY and SMNVEV (reference sequence). In DNA, the CDR3 is TGTGCCAGCAAGCCTTACAGGGAAGGAACTGAAGCTTTCTTT. This encodes CASKPYREGTEAFF.

The rearrangement uses TRBV7-9 and TRBJ2-7; D may be TRBD1 or TRBD2 (5 bases each). The CDR3 consists of 13 residues. V lost 7 bases and J 3 bases, leaving 13 bases between the germline ends. Looked up from germline, CDR1 is SEHNR and CDR2 is FQNEAQ (reference sequence). The CDR3 protein is CASNRDGGYEQYF. DNA for the CDR3: TGTGCCAGCAACCGGGACGGAGGCTACGAGCAGTACTTC.

In this sample, this clonotype turned up a few times. This sequence joins TRBV2 and TRBJ2-6; 7 bases line up with TRBD1. With V trimmed by 7 bases and J by 4 bases, 7 bases remained unmatched. Germline V gives CDR1 SNHLY, CDR2 FYNNEI. The CDR3 loop spans 15 amino acids. The CDR3 loop reads CASNLQGSGANVLTF. The CDR3 nucleotides are TGTGCCAGCAATCTACAGGGGTCCGGGGCCAACGTCCTGACTTTC.

Only a few counts were recorded for this clonotype. The chain joins TRBV4-2 to TRBJ2-7, with 7 bases identical to TRBD2. V shed 5 bases, J shed 2 bases, and the junction held 3 bases outside the gene matches. Germline V gene data show CDR1 as LGHNA and CDR2 as YNFKEQ. The CDR3 runs 13 residues. The CDR3 sequence: CASSGRGPYEQYF. The CDR3 region has the DNA TGTGCCAGCAGCGGGAGGGGCCCCTACGAGCAGTACTTC.

This rearrangement joins TRBV5-6 to TRBJ2-7, with D perhaps given as TRBD1 or TRBD2 (5 bases each). V was shortened by 2 bases and J by 2 bases, with 14 bases between the two germline ends. Germline lookup yields CDR1 SGHDT and CDR2 YYEEEE. The CDR3 totals 15 residues. The CDR3 bases are TGTGCCAGCAGCTTTGGGTCGGGGACCACCTACGAGCAGTACTTC. Translated, it gives CASSFGSGTTYEQYF.

This clonotype was detected only a few times. V usage is TRBV10-3 and J usage is TRBJ1-1; perhaps TRBD1 as D (6 bases). Germline loops: CDR1 ENHRY, CDR2 SYGVKD. V was pared by 10 bases and J by 5 bases, with 17 bases between. The CDR3 spans 13 residues. CDR3 protein: CATASGEGTEAFF. CDR3 DNA sequence: TGTGCCACCGCCTCAGGGGAGGGTACTGAAGCTTTCTTT.

The table lists this clonotype with many counts. The chain is built from TRBV4-2 and TRBJ2-3; D gene unclear. Germline CDR1 and CDR2: LGHNA and YNFKEQ. This CDR3 spans 13 amino acids. V lost 3 bases and J lost 2, with 6 bases in between. CDR3 residues: CASSHNPTDTQYF. CDR3 bases: TGTGCCAGCAGCCACAACCCCACAGATACGCAGTATTTT.

V is TRBV29-1 and J is TRBJ2-5; D not resolved. Germline V gene sequence: CDR1 SQVTM, CDR2 ANQGSEA. The CDR3 totals 12 residues. Trimming removed 6 bases at V and 4 bases at J, with 12 bases between. The CDR3 DNA is TGCAGCGTCCTCTCCCCCGGAGAGACCCAGTACTTC. Translating gives CSVLSPGETQYF. Complete variable domain (other parts from reference TRBV29-1 and TRBJ2-5): SAVISQKPSRDICQRGTSLTIQCQVDSQVTMMFWYRQQPGQSLTLIATANQGSEATYESGFVIDKFPISRPNLTFSTLTVSNMSPEDSSIYLCSVLSPGETQYFGPGTRLLVL.

This clonotype was counted between two and nine times. The CDR3 protein is CASSQGTGGQYNEQFF. The CDR3 nucleotides are TGTGCCAGCAGCCAGGGGACAGGGGGCCAATACAATGAGCAGTTCTTC. V and J are TRBV5-5 and TRBJ2-1; 12 bases match TRBD1. The CDR3 length is 16 residues. CDR1 and CDR2 (germline): SGHKS, YYEKEE (reference sequence). J lost 4 bases, V lost 4 bases, and 6 bases had no gene match.

This clonotype turned up a few times. The V call is TRBV12-3 or TRBV12-4, the J call TRBJ1-2, with D unclear. The germline V and J ends were trimmed by 5 bases and 8 bases, with 9 bases remaining between them. The CDR3 is 11 residues long. The CDR3 region is CASSTQTGYTF. CDR3 sequence (DNA): TGTGCCAGCAGTACCCAAACGGGCTACACCTTC.

V and J are TRBV6-2 or TRBV6-3 and TRBJ1-5; no clear D gene. The CDR3 is made up of 14 amino acids. V gave up 5 bases and J gave up 0 bases, with 8 bases separating them. Looked up from germline, CDR1 is MNHEY and CDR2 is SVGEGT. CDR3 loop: CASSSGDSNQPQHF. CDR3 DNA: TGTGCCAGCAGTAGCGGGGATAGCAATCAGCCCCAGCATTTT.

The chain is built from TRBV12-3 or TRBV12-4 and TRBJ2-1; TRBD1 might be the D (6 bases). The V and J ends lost 2 bases and 4 bases respectively, with 9 bases between them. This CDR3 spans 14 amino acids. As DNA, the CDR3 is TGTGCCAGCAGTTTAAACAGGGATTACAATGAGCAGTTCTTC. Residues: CASSLNRDYNEQFF.

The chain uses TRBV5-1 and TRBJ2-7; 10 positions agree with TRBD1. The CDR3 runs 15 residues. Germline loops: CDR1 SGHRS, CDR2 YFSETQ. V was clipped by 3 bases and J by 1 base; unmatched bases: 4. The CDR3: CASSSGDRGSYEQYF. As DNA, the CDR3 is TGCGCCAGCAGCTCAGGGGACAGGGGTTCCTACGAGCAGTACTTC. The full variable domain, with the rest looked up from reference TRBV5-1 and TRBJ2-7, is KAGVTQTPRYLIKTRGQQVTLSCSPISGHRSVSWYQQTPGQGLQFLFEYFSETQRNKGNFPGRFSGRQFSNSRSEMNVSTLELGDSALYLCASSSGDRGSYEQYFGPGTRLTVT.

The chain employs TRBV2 and TRBJ1-4; the D is unclear. Trimming pared 8 bases from V and 0 bases from J, leaving 4 bases between. The CDR3 runs to 12 residues. Germline V CDR1 and CDR2: SNHLY, FYNNEI. The CDR3 is CASEATNEKLFF. The CDR3 nucleotides read TGTGCCAGCGAAGCAACTAATGAAAAACTGTTTTTT.

The V gene is TRBV6-2 or TRBV6-3, the J gene TRBJ2-3; D could derive from TRBD1 or TRBD2 (5 bases each). Germline CDR1 MNHEY, CDR2 SVGEGT. This CDR3 contains 18 residues. Deletions cut 2 bases from V and 0 bases from J, with 18 bases between. The CDR3 region is CASSYGSVWGRSTDTQYF. The CDR3 DNA is TGTGCCAGCAGTTACGGCAGCGTTTGGGGGAGAAGCACAGATACGCAGTATTTT.

This clonotype came up a few times. The V and J genes are TRBV6-5 and TRBJ2-5; TRBD1 aligns across 8 bases. J was trimmed by 1 base and V by 5 bases; bases with no gene match: 9. CDR3 length: 16 residues. Germline CDR1 and CDR2: MNHEY and SVGAGI. The CDR3 coding sequence is TGTGCCAGCAGTCCTACTCCAGGGGGCCTCCAAGAGACCCAGTACTTC. Its protein product is CASSPTPGGLQETQYF.